This T cell receptor beta chain comes out of a study of blood T cells in healthy people across ages. This clonotype was counted only a few times. Its antigen is as yet unknown. With V trimmed by 4 bases and J by 5 bases, 11 bases remained unmatched. The CDR3 sequence is 17 residues long. The germline V gene has CDR1 LGHNA and CDR2 YNFKEQ. A second PCR of roughly 7 to 11 cycles used a sample-barcoded 5' primer and a J-beta primer mix. TCRdb independently ran MiXCR on the 5' RACE reads; one entry per CDR3 protein. Altogether about 800,000 distinct CDR3 sequences are present, 58% being singletons, with the ten largest covering around 22%. Whole-study results and caveats: Unsorted PBMC material precluded a definitive naive versus antigen-experienced comparison. Those diversity estimates obtained from one million T cells were thought to be underestimates.

Extraction of total RNA produced a minimum of 5 micrograms from each sample. The receptor was isolated from a man between 25 and 39 years old in good health. The rearrangement uses TRBV4-2 and TRBJ2-7; 13 nucleotides line up with TRBD2. The sequencing input was blood. CDR3 residues: CASSLTSGRSSRDEQYF. The CDR3 DNA is TGTGCCAGCAGCCTGACTAGCGGGAGGTCCTCAAGAGACGAGCAGTACTTC.